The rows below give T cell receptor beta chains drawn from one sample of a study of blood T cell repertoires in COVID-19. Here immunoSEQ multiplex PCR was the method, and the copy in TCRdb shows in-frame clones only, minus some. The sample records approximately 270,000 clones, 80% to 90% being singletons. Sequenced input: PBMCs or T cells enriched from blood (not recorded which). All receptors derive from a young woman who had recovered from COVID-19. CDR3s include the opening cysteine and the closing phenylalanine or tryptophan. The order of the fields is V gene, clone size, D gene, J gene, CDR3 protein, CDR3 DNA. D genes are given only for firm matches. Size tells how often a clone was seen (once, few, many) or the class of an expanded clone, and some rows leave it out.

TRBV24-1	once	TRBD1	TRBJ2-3	CATSDPGQGGTDTQYF	TGTGCCACCAGTGACCCGGGACAGGGTGGTACAGATACGCAGTATTTT
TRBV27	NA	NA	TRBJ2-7	CASTSQIRPRQDRSSYEQYF	TGTGCCAGCACAAGCCAGATCCGCCCTCGACAGGATCGTAGCTCCTACGAGCAGTACTTC
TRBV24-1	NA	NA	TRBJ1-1	CATSDPGRGSTEAFF	TGTGCCACCAGTGACCCAGGCAGGGGCTCAACTGAAGCTTTCTTT
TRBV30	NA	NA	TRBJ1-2	CAWKWGVGGYTF	TGTGCCTGGAAATGGGGGGTCGGAGGCTACACCTTC
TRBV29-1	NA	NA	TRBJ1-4	CSVGLRGLGEKLFF	TGCAGCGTTGGTCTTCGGGGGTTAGGGGAAAAACTGTTTTTT
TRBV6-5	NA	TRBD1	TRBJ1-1	CASSRLGQGETEAFF	TGTGCCAGCAGTAGGCTTGGACAGGGGGAAACTGAAGCTTTCTTT
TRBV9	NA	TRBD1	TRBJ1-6	CASSPRDSNSPLHF	TGTGCCAGCAGCCCTCGGGACAGTAATTCACCCCTCCACTTT
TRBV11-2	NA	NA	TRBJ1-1	CASSPTIMNTEAFF	TGTGCCAGCAGCCCCACAATAATGAACACTGAAGCTTTCTTT
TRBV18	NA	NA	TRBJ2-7	CASSPRWVQGGVSGQYF	TGTGCCAGCTCACCACGGTGGGTCCAGGGGGGCGTATCAGGGCAGTACTTC
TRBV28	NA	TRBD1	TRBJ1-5	CASSADREGQPQHF	TGTGCCAGCAGTGCGGACAGGGAGGGTCAGCCCCAGCATTTT
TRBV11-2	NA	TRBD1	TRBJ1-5	CASSQDRSQPQHF	TGTGCCAGCAGCCAGGACAGGTCCCAGCCCCAGCATTTT
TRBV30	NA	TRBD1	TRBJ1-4	CASQTGGEKLFF	TGTGCCTCCCAGACAGGGGGCGAAAAACTGTTTTTT
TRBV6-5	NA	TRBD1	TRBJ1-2	CASRTGGGGDYGYTF	TGTGCCAGCAGAACAGGGGGCGGAGGGGACTATGGCTACACCTTC
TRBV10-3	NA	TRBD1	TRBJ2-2	CAIGQGAGELFF	TGTGCCATCGGACAGGGGGCCGGGGAGCTGTTTTTT
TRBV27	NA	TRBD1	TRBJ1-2	CASSLLGQSHYGYTF	TGTGCCAGCAGTTTACTGGGACAGAGCCACTATGGCTACACCTTC
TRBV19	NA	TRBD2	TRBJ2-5	CASRTSGRRQETQYF	TGTGCCAGCAGGACTAGCGGGAGACGCCAAGAGACCCAGTACTTC
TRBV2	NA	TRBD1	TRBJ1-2	CASSDIGQGLVF	TGTGCCAGCAGTGATATTGGACAGGGGCTCGTCTTC
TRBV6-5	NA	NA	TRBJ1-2	CAGRGVYGYTF	TGTGCCGGGCGGGGGGTCTATGGCTACACCTTC
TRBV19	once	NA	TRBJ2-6	CASSQLHSGANVLTF	TGTGCCAGTAGTCAACTTCATTCCGGGGCCAACGTCCTGACTTTC
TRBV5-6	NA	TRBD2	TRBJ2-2	CASSSGTSGLYTGELFF	TGTGCCAGCAGCAGCGGGACTAGCGGGCTCTACACCGGGGAGCTGTTTTTT
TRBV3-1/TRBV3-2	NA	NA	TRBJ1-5	CASSQGREGPQHF	TGTGCCAGCAGCCAGGGGAGAGAGGGGCCCCAGCATTTT
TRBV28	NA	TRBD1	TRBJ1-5	CASRVRDRFDQPQHF	TGTGCCAGCAGGGTCCGGGACAGGTTTGATCAGCCCCAGCATTTT
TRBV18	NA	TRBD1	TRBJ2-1	CASPAGTGGYNEQFF	TGTGCCAGCCCGGCCGGGACAGGGGGGTACAATGAGCAGTTCTTC
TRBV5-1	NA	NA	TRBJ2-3	CASTRDRRDTQYF	TGCGCCAGCACCCGCGACAGAAGGGATACGCAGTATTTT
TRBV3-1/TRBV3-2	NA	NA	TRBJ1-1	CASSQVKGTTLGGTEAFF	TGTGCCAGCAGCCAAGTCAAGGGGACTACACTCGGGGGAACTGAAGCTTTCTTT
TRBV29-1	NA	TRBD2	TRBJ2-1	CSVELAGPYNEQFF	TGCAGCGTTGAACTAGCGGGGCCCTACAATGAGCAGTTCTTC
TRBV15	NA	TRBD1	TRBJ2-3	CATSPVGQGREDTQYF	TGTGCCACCAGCCCAGTGGGACAGGGGCGAGAAGATACGCAGTATTTT
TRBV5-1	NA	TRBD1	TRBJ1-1	CASSLSWDRGMDTEAFF	TGCGCCAGCAGCTTGAGTTGGGACAGGGGAATGGACACTGAAGCTTTCTTT
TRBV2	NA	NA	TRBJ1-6	CASSVGEGDSPLHF	TGTGCCAGCAGTGTTGGGGAGGGCGATTCACCCCTCCACTTT